This paragraph reports one T cell receptor beta chain. This entry belongs to a study of preoperative IRX-2 immunotherapy in early breast cancer. The method was immunoSEQ multiplex PCR; TCRdb's version includes in-frame clones alone and lacks a portion of them. The sample consists of around 35,000 clones, about 95% of them appearing once. Trimming cost V 4 bases and J 4 bases; bases outside gene matches: 10. The CDR3 contains 16 residues. Germline assignment: CDR1 SGDLS and CDR2 YYNGEE. The treatment was: preoperative locoregional IRX-2 cytokine immunotherapy. Samples came from a phase Ib trial of preoperative locoregional IRX-2 cytokine immunotherapy.

This chain uses TRBV9 with TRBJ2-2; 7 nucleotides line up with TRBD2. Sampling was conducted from a patient treated with IRX-2 immunotherapy. This TCR was recovered from a human donor with breast cancer. CDR3 loop: CASSSNPSGVTGELFF. The CDR3 nucleotides are TGTGCCAGCAGCTCGAACCCCAGCGGGGTCACCGGGGAGCTGTTTTTT.